This is a list of T cell receptor beta chains from one sample in a study of blood T cell repertoires in COVID-19. The data were produced by immunoSEQ multiplex PCR, yet TCRdb's version contains in-frame clones alone and is incomplete. The data contain 100,000 to 150,000 clones, roughly four fifths of them seen just once; the ten biggest clones take up about 4.5%. Sequencing was done on a sample of peripheral blood. All receptors derive from a woman in her seventies with acute or convalescent COVID-19. CDR3s include the opening cysteine and the closing phenylalanine or tryptophan. The D gene is left open where the match is weak. Size is omitted from some rows. Given values are once, few, many or a class for expanded clones.

d_gene: TRBD1
v_gene: TRBV27
abundance: NA
j_gene: TRBJ1-5
CDR3aa: CASSRAGTGGGSQPQHF
CDR3nt: TGTGCCAGCAGCCGTGCCGGGACAGGGGGAGGTTCTCAGCCCCAGCATTTT

d_gene: NA
v_gene: TRBV19
abundance: once
j_gene: TRBJ2-2
CDR3aa: CASLGTRNTGELFF
CDR3nt: TGTGCCAGCCTGGGGACAAGGAACACCGGGGAGCTGTTTTTT

d_gene: TRBD1
v_gene: TRBV4-2
abundance: NA
j_gene: TRBJ1-2
CDR3aa: CASSQLTGNYGYTF
CDR3nt: TGTGCCAGCAGCCAACTGACAGGGAACTATGGCTACACCTTC

d_gene: TRBD2
v_gene: TRBV11-2
abundance: NA
j_gene: TRBJ2-1
CDR3aa: CASSLRLAGGDNEQFF
CDR3nt: TGTGCCAGCAGCCTCCGACTAGCGGGGGGGGACAATGAGCAGTTCTTC

d_gene: NA
v_gene: TRBV18
abundance: few
j_gene: TRBJ1-3
CDR3aa: CASSPPGTRNSGNTIYF
CDR3nt: TGTGCCAGCTCACCACCCGGGACAAGGAACTCTGGAAACACCATATATTTT

d_gene: NA
v_gene: TRBV30
abundance: NA
j_gene: TRBJ1-2
CDR3aa: CAWNTGTFYGYTF
CDR3nt: TGTGCCTGGAACACCGGGACATTCTATGGCTACACCTTC

d_gene: NA
v_gene: TRBV11-3
abundance: NA
j_gene: TRBJ1-5
CDR3aa: CASSLQSNQPQHF
CDR3nt: TGTGCCAGCAGCTTACAGAGCAATCAGCCCCAGCATTTT

d_gene: NA
v_gene: TRBV7-9
abundance: NA
j_gene: TRBJ2-5
CDR3aa: CASSPGGHYQETQYF
CDR3nt: TGTGCCAGCAGCCCTGGCGGGCACTACCAAGAGACCCAGTACTTC

d_gene: NA
v_gene: TRBV18
abundance: NA
j_gene: TRBJ1-1
CDR3aa: CASSGQMNTEAFF
CDR3nt: TGTGCCAGCTCGGGACAAATGAACACTGAAGCTTTCTTT

d_gene: NA
v_gene: TRBV2
abundance: NA
j_gene: TRBJ1-5
CDR3aa: CASSGQPGQPQHF
CDR3nt: TGTGCCAGCAGTGGACAGCCAGGTCAGCCCCAGCATTTT

d_gene: TRBD2
v_gene: TRBV30
abundance: NA
j_gene: TRBJ2-1
CDR3aa: CAWTGLAGSYNEQFF
CDR3nt: TGTGCCTGGACCGGACTAGCGGGGTCCTACAATGAGCAGTTCTTC

d_gene: NA
v_gene: TRBV9
abundance: NA
j_gene: TRBJ1-2
CDR3aa: CASSAYQGYTF
CDR3nt: TGTGCCAGCAGCGCTTACCAGGGCTACACCTTC

d_gene: TRBD1
v_gene: TRBV5-4
abundance: NA
j_gene: TRBJ2-3
CDR3aa: CASSRPGQLTDTQYF
CDR3nt: TGTGCCAGCAGCCGCCCGGGACAGCTAACAGATACGCAGTATTTT